This is a list of T cell receptor beta chains from one sample in a study of T cells in Graves' hyperthyroidism and ophthalmopathy. TCRdb itself ran the multiplex PCR reads through MiXCR, one entry per CDR3 protein. The data show hundreds of thousands of distinct CDR3 sequences, with 11% to 15% seen just once and 25% to 30% held by the top ten. Sequenced sample: blood. Every receptor here comes from a man aged 45-65 years with Graves' ophthalmopathy. Both conserved end residues are part of each CDR3. Each record gives: V gene, D gene, clone size, CDR3 length, J gene, CDR3 protein, CDR3 DNA. The D gene is left open where the match is weak. Expanded clones get a size class; other rows say once, few or many, or leave the size out.

>TRBV7-2|TRBD2|many|15|TRBJ2-1
CASSSSSGSGNEQFF
TGTGCCAGCAGCTCTTCGAGCGGGAGTGGCAATGAGCAGTTCTTC
>TRBV20-1|TRBD1|few|13|TRBJ1-2
CSAPDRGRGGYTF
TGCAGTGCTCCGGACAGGGGGCGCGGTGGCTACACCTTC
>TRBV12-3/TRBV12-4|-|few|15|TRBJ2-2
CASTPGTANTGELFF
TGTGCCAGCACCCCCGGGACGGCGAACACCGGGGAGCTGTTTTTT
>TRBV6-1|-|many|15|TRBJ1-1
CASSYLSSRDTEAFF
TGTGCCAGCAGTTATCTTAGCTCTCGTGATACTGAAGCTTTCTTT
>TRBV28|TRBD2|many|12|TRBJ2-7
CASAGGAYEQYF
TGTGCCAGTGCGGGGGGGGCCTACGAGCAGTACTTC
>TRBV29-1|TRBD2|many|13|TRBJ2-7
CSVKTSASYEQYF
TGCAGCGTTAAGACTAGCGCCTCCTACGAGCAGTACTTC
>TRBV24-1|TRBD2|many|19|TRBJ2-3
CATSDFLSGRLGGTDTQYF
TGTGCCACCAGTGATTTCCTTAGCGGGAGGCTCGGGGGCACAGATACGCAGTATTTT
>TRBV5-6|TRBD1|many|13|TRBJ1-1
CATQGGENTEAFF
TGTGCCACCCAGGGGGGTGAGAACACTGAAGCTTTCTTT
>TRBV4-2|-|few|15|TRBJ1-6
CASSQEGRTHSPLHF
TGTGCCAGCAGCCAAGAGGGGAGGACCCATTCACCCCTCCACTTT
>TRBV28|TRBD2|many|16|TRBJ2-4
CASSLSGTQAKNIQYF
TGTGCCAGCAGTCTTAGCGGGACCCAAGCCAAAAACATTCAGTACTTC
>TRBV3-1|-|many|15|TRBJ2-1
CASSQDFSSYNEQFF
TGTGCCAGCAGCCAAGACTTTAGCTCCTACAATGAGCAGTTCTTC
>TRBV3-1|-|many|13|TRBJ1-4
CASSHGGPEKLFF
TGTGCCAGCAGCCACGGGGGACCCGAAAAACTGTTTTTT
>TRBV20-1|TRBD1|many|14|TRBJ2-1
CSARDPGQNNEQFF
TGCAGTGCTAGAGACCCGGGACAGAACAATGAGCAGTTCTTC
>TRBV2|-|few|13|TRBJ1-2
CASISRGGEGYTF
TGTGCCAGCATCTCACGGGGGGGCGAGGGCTACACCTTC
>TRBV11-2|TRBD2|-|15|TRBJ2-5
CASSTGLAGQETQYF
TGTGCCAGCAGCACGGGACTAGCGGGACAAGAGACCCAGTACTTC
>TRBV18|-|few|15|TRBJ2-7
CASSNSTGRLNEQYF
TGTGCCAGCTCAAATTCAACAGGGAGGTTGAACGAGCAGTACTTC
>TRBV6-2/TRBV6-3|-|many|16|TRBJ2-3
CASSQRQGATTDTQYF
TGTGCCAGCAGCCAACGTCAGGGTGCGACGACAGATACGCAGTATTTT